The 4 T cell receptor beta chains in this list originate from one sample, sequenced in a study of blood T cell repertoires in COVID-19. Clones were read by immunoSEQ multiplex PCR, and TCRdb kept only the in-frame ones, dropping some. This table holds approximately 130,000 clones, around 85% found once. Sequenced material: peripheral blood. These receptors came from a human donor in a cohort sampled during active COVID-19.

The rearrangement joins TRBV5-1 to TRBJ2-1; 7 positions match TRBD1. The germline CDR1 and CDR2 sequences are SGHRS and YFSETQ. V lost 3 bases, J lost 8 bases, and 8 bases stayed unmatched. The CDR3 loop spans 14 amino acids. This chain's CDR3 is CASSSGTVLDEQFF. The CDR3, as DNA: TGCGCCAGCAGCTCCGGGACAGTATTAGATGAGCAGTTCTTC. The full variable domain, completed using reference TRBV5-1 and TRBJ2-1, is KAGVTQTPRYLIKTRGQQVTLSCSPISGHRSVSWYQQTPGQGLQFLFEYFSETQRNKGNFPGRFSGRQFSNSRSEMNVSTLELGDSALYLCASSSGTVLDEQFFGPGTRLTVL.

The genes are TRBV7-2 and TRBJ2-5, with 8 bases fitting TRBD1. The CDR3 length is 17 residues. V lost 2 bases to trimming and J lost 3 bases; unmatched junction nucleotides: 11. Germline values: CDR1 SGHTA, CDR2 FQGNSA. The CDR3 DNA reads as TGTGCCAGCAGCTTAAATTTCCAGGGGGCGTTTAAAGAGACCCAGTACTTC. Its protein is CASSLNFQGAFKETQYF. Full variable domain (remainder filled in from reference TRBV7-2 and TRBJ2-5): GAGVSQSPSNKVTEKGKDVELRCDPISGHTALYWYRQSLGQGLEFLIYFQGNSAPDKSGLPSDRFSAERTGGSVSTLTIQRTQQEDSAVYLCASSLNFQGAFKETQYFGPGTRLLVL.

This clone was seen more than once but under ten times. The chain uses TRBV6-6 and TRBJ1-2; D might be TRBD1 (5 bases). CDR3 length: 12 residues. Trimming cost V 10 bases and J 4 bases, with 13 bases left between them. Germline V gene lookup returns CDR1 MNHNY and CDR2 SVGAGI (reference sequence). In DNA form, the CDR3 reads TGTGCCACCCGACAGTTGTCCTATGGCTACACCTTC. Protein product: CATRQLSYGYTF.

The V call is TRBV9, the J call TRBJ1-1, with D unclear. Trimming took 0 bases from V and 6 from J, leaving 9 bases between them. Germline V gene data show CDR1 as SGDLS and CDR2 as YYNGEE. There are 13 residues in the CDR3. The CDR3 nucleotides are TGTGCCAGCAGCGTAGACGAGGGCCCTGAAGCTTTCTTT. This sequence encodes CASSVDEGPEAFF.